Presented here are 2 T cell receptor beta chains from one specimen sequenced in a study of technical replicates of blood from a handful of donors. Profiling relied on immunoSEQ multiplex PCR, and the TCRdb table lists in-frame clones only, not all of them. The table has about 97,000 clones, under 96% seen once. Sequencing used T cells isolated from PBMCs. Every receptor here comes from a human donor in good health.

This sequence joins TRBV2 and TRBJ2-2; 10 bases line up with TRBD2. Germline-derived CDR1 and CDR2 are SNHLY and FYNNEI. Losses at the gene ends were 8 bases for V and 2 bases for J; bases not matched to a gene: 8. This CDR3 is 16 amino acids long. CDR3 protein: CASPPSGGENTGELFF. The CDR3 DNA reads TGTGCCAGCCCCCCAAGCGGGGGGGAAAACACCGGGGAGCTGTTTTTT.

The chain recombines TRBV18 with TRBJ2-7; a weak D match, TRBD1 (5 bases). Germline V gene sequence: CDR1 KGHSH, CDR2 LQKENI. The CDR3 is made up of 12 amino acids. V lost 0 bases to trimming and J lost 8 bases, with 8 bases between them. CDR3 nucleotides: TGTGCCAGCTCACCACCGTCAGGGAAGCAGTACTTC. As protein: CASSPPSGKQYF.